This T cell receptor beta chain was captured by sequencing in a study of OX40 agonist ivuxolimab in advanced cancers. Clones were read by immunoSEQ multiplex PCR, and TCRdb kept only the in-frame ones, dropping some. The profile shows over 85,000 clones, approximately 93% of them singletons. The ends were cut back, 3 bases at V and 0 bases at J, with 18 bases in the middle. CDR1 MDHEN and CDR2 SYDVKM come from the germline V gene. This CDR3 spans 18 amino acids. Sequencing used CD4+ or CD8+ T cells sorted from blood, obtained in a trial of the OX40 agonist ivuxolimab. The origin of this receptor is an adult with an advanced solid tumor such as melanoma, head and neck, liver or kidney cancer. The J gene is TRBJ1-5, the V gene TRBV28; D might be TRBD1 (6 bases). The CDR3 loop reads CASSFFEGDTYSNQPQHF. In DNA, the CDR3 is TGTGCCAGCAGTTTTTTCGAGGGGGACACCTATAGCAATCAGCCCCAGCATTTT.